The 18 T cell receptor beta chains in this list originate from one sample, sequenced in a study of blood T cell repertoires in COVID-19. Profiling relied on immunoSEQ multiplex PCR, and the TCRdb table lists in-frame clones only, not all of them. This sample carries some 270,000 clones, under 90% of them seen once, and the ten largest clones take 1.5% to 2%. The specimen sequenced was PBMCs or T cells enriched from blood (not recorded which). The receptors derive from a woman aged 55-70 years who had recovered from COVID-19.

The chain links TRBV11-3 to TRBJ2-3, with 8 bases identical to TRBD2. The CDR3 consists of 16 residues. The J segment lost 2 bases and the V segment lost 6 bases, leaving 10 bases of the junction unmatched. From germline, CDR1 is SGHNT and CDR2 YENEEA. The chain's CDR3 is CASSRRGGRHTDTQYF. CDR3 nucleotide sequence: TGTGCCAGCAGTCGCCGGGGGGGGCGTCACACAGATACGCAGTATTTT.

DNA of the CDR3: TGTGCCAGCAGTTCTCCGACAGCATCCTTCTATGGCTACACCTTC. Protein product: CASSSPTASFYGYTF. The chain has TRBV28 and TRBJ1-2; a possible D gene is TRBD1 (5 bases). CDR1 is MDHEN and CDR2 is SYDVKM in the germline V gene. This CDR3 region has 15 residues. V lost 4 bases and J lost 4, with 16 bases in between.

This clone was counted a few times. CDR3 sequence: CAGRTAGELFF. The CDR3 nucleotides are TGTGCCGGGCGGACAGCCGGGGAGCTGTTTTTT. The rearrangement joins TRBV6-5 to TRBJ2-2, with a possible D match to TRBD1 (6 bases). Germline loops: CDR1 MNHEY, CDR2 SVGAGI. V was cut by 11 bases and J by 6 bases, with 10 bases left in between. This CDR3 spans 11 amino acids.

This sequence joins TRBV27 and TRBJ1-2; D not certain. This CDR3 has 14 residues. Germline CDR1 MNHEY, CDR2 SMNVEV (reference sequence). Trimming pared 3 bases from V and 2 bases from J, leaving 10 bases between. CDR3 residues: CASSFKAQNYGYTF. CDR3 DNA sequence: TGTGCCAGCAGTTTCAAGGCACAGAACTATGGCTACACCTTC.

This rearrangement joins TRBV5-1 to TRBJ2-6; 7 bases agree with TRBD1. This CDR3 spans 16 amino acids. Unmatched junction bases numbered 4, after V lost 4 bases and J lost 0 bases. Per the germline V gene, CDR1 is SGHRS and CDR2 is YFSETQ. CDR3 sequence (DNA): TGCGCCAGCAGCCGGGACAGTTACTCTGGGGCCAACGTCCTGACTTTC. Its translation is CASSRDSYSGANVLTF.

CDR3 loop: CASSLTPTNEKLFF. The CDR3 DNA reads TGCGCCAGCAGCCTAACCCCAACTAATGAAAAACTGTTTTTT. The J gene is TRBJ1-4, the V gene TRBV5-1; D call uncertain. CDR1 and CDR2 from the germline V gene are SGHRS and YFSETQ. The CDR3 is 14 residues long. V was shortened by 4 bases and J by 0 bases, with 7 bases between the two germline ends.

V usage is TRBV29-1 and J usage is TRBJ2-5, with D maybe TRBD2 (6 bases). CDR1 SQVTM and CDR2 ANQGSEA come from the germline V gene. The CDR3 covers 12 residues. V lost 1 base and J lost 5, with 8 bases in between. In DNA form, the CDR3 reads TGCAGCGTTGAAGGGGGGGAGGAGACCCAGTACTTC. Protein product: CSVEGGEETQYF.

J is TRBJ2-1 and V is TRBV19; 11 bases are a match to TRBD2. In germline, CDR1 is LNHDA, CDR2 SQIVND (reference sequence). Losses at the gene ends were 4 bases for V and 1 base for J; bases not matched to a gene: 0. The length of the CDR3 is 15 residues. DNA of the CDR3: TGTGCCAGTAGTACTAGCGGGAGGTCCTACAATGAGCAGTTCTTC. Protein: CASSTSGRSYNEQFF.

The chain uses TRBV28 and TRBJ1-2, with TRBD1 identical over 7 bases. CDR3 length: 13 amino acids. V trimming: 6 bases; J trimming: 3 bases; junction bases outside the gene matches: 4. Germline-derived CDR1 and CDR2 are MDHEN and SYDVKM. The CDR3 DNA reads TGTGCCAGCAGGCAGGGGGTTTACTATGGCTACACCTTC. Protein sequence: CASRQGVYYGYTF.

V is TRBV6-4 and J is TRBJ2-1; 12 positions match TRBD2. Germline assignment: CDR1 MRHNA and CDR2 SNTAGT. This CDR3 contains 15 residues. Unmatched junction bases numbered 2, after V lost 0 bases and J lost 8 bases. This CDR3 reads CASSDSASGGDEQFF. Written as DNA, the CDR3 is TGTGCCAGCAGTGACTCAGCTAGCGGGGGGGATGAGCAGTTCTTC.

The chain joins TRBV30 to TRBJ1-1; 8 positions match TRBD1. V was pared by 8 bases and J by 0 bases, with 17 bases of the junction left unmatched. This CDR3 contains 17 residues. CDR1 GTSNPN and CDR2 SVGIG come from the germline V gene (reference sequence). CDR3 nucleotides: TGTGCCGGGGAGGTGAGACAGGGGCGTATTTTGAACACTGAAGCTTTCTTT. It encodes CAGEVRQGRILNTEAFF.

CDR3 amino acids: CASRRGQYDEQYF. In DNA, the CDR3 is TGTGCCAGCAGGCGTGGACAGTACGACGAGCAGTACTTC. V gene TRBV27 combines with J gene TRBJ2-7, with D perhaps TRBD1 (6 bases). Trimming removed 6 bases at V and 5 bases at J, with 14 bases between. This CDR3 is 13 amino acids long. CDR1 and CDR2 (germline): MNHEY, SMNVEV (reference sequence).

V usage is TRBV9 and J usage is TRBJ2-2; the match to TRBD2 covers 10 bases. Germline loops: CDR1 SGDLS, CDR2 YYNGEE. V was pared by 3 bases and J by 0 bases, with 2 bases of the junction left unmatched. This CDR3 region has 16 residues. The CDR3 DNA is TGTGCCAGCAGCGCTAGCGGGGGAGCGAACACCGGGGAGCTGTTTTTT. Its translation is CASSASGGANTGELFF. The full variable domain, its missing parts supplied by reference TRBV9 and TRBJ2-2, is DSGVTQTPKHLITATGQRVTLRCSPRSGDLSVYWYQQSLDQGLQFLIQYYNGEERAKGNILERFSAQQFPDLHSELNLSSLELGDSALYFCASSASGGANTGELFFGEGSRLTVL.

The chain carries TRBV19 and TRBJ2-1; 7 bases match TRBD2. Germline CDR1 reads LNHDA; CDR2 reads SQIVND (reference sequence). Trimming at V came to 4 bases and at J to 9 bases, leaving 12 bases not matched to a gene. CDR3 size: 15 residues. The CDR3 spells CASSTWLAESGEQFF. The DNA for the CDR3 is TGTGCCAGTAGTACGTGGCTAGCGGAAAGCGGTGAGCAGTTCTTC.

The rearrangement links TRBV10-3 to TRBJ2-3; perhaps TRBD1 as D (5 bases). The CDR3 runs 14 residues. Germline values: CDR1 ENHRY, CDR2 SYGVKD. Trimming removed 0 bases from V and 5 bases from J, with 9 bases in between. CDR3 in amino acids: CAISESVREDTQYF. CDR3 nucleotides: TGTGCCATCAGTGAGTCGGTCAGGGAAGATACGCAGTATTTT.

This sequence joins TRBV19 and TRBJ1-1; the D is unclear. With 3 bases removed from V and 0 bases from J, the gap between germline ends came to 8 bases. The germline V gene encodes CDR1 LNHDA and CDR2 SQIVND (reference sequence). The CDR3 sequence is 14 residues long. This CDR3 reads CASSIGFMNTEAFF. The DNA for the CDR3 is TGTGCCAGTAGTATCGGGTTCATGAACACTGAAGCTTTCTTT.

This chain joins TRBV11-3 and TRBJ2-2; TRBD2 is a possible D gene (6 bases). Trimming left V 5 bases short and J 8 bases short, with 18 bases between. This CDR3 has 15 residues. Germline CDR1 is SGHNT and CDR2 is YENEEA. The CDR3 DNA follows: TGTGCCAGCAGCCAGGGACTGTTAGGGTTGGGGGAGCTGTTTTTT. Its protein product is CASSQGLLGLGELFF.

V and J are TRBV5-6 and TRBJ1-6; TRBD1 agrees at 9 bases. The germline CDR1 and CDR2 sequences are SGHDT and YYEEEE. J gave up 8 bases and V 2 bases, and 5 bases lay outside the gene matches. This CDR3 is 15 amino acids long. The CDR3: CASSLWGQGDSPLHF. Here the CDR3 DNA reads TGTGCCAGCAGCTTATGGGGACAGGGAGATTCACCCCTCCACTTT. Combining the CDR3 with reference TRBV5-6 and TRBJ1-6 gives the whole variable domain DAGVTQSPTHLIKTRGQQVTLRCSPKSGHDTVSWYQQALGQGPQFIFQYYEEEERQRGNFPDRFSGHQFPNYSSELNVNALLLGDSALYLCASSLWGQGDSPLHFGNGTRLTVT.